These 27 T cell receptor beta chains share one sample of origin, sequenced in a study of monozygotic twins with inflammatory bowel disease. TCRdb re-called the 5' RACE reads and gives one entry per CDR3 protein, without DNA. The listing records just over 300,000 distinct CDR3 sequences. The sample comprised blood. The receptors derive from a human donor with ulcerative colitis or Crohn's disease, or a healthy co-twin of an affected twin (not recorded which).

The chain links TRBV5-1 to TRBJ2-6; the TRBD2 assignment by TCRdb is unverifiable without DNA. Per germline, CDR1 SGHRS and CDR2 YFSETQ. This CDR3 spans 15 amino acids. The CDR3 is CASSLEGQGANVLTF.

CDR3: CASSTLTLPEQFF. The chain combines TRBV19 with TRBJ2-1. The CDR3 runs 13 residues. From germline, CDR1 is LNHDA and CDR2 SQIVND (reference sequence).

The chain combines TRBV28 with TRBJ2-5; TCRdb reports TRBD1, a call that lacks DNA to check it against. Germline V gene lookup returns CDR1 MDHEN and CDR2 SYDVKM. CDR3 length: 17 residues. The chain's CDR3 is CAKSGSMGGGNQETQYF.

This chain uses TRBV9 with TRBJ2-4; TCRdb indicates TRBD1, and absent DNA this call remains unverified. The CDR3 runs to 14 residues. The germline gives CDR1 SGDLS, CDR2 YYNGEE. CDR3 sequence: CASSVSGGRDIQYF.

The chain joins TRBV18 to TRBJ1-2. This CDR3 has 14 amino acids. Germline V gene lookup returns CDR1 KGHSH and CDR2 LQKENI. The CDR3 here is CASSSQGANYGYTF.

The V gene is TRBV20-1, the J gene TRBJ2-1; TCRdb selects TRBD2, and the lack of DNA leaves this call unchecked. The CDR3 extends over 15 amino acids. Germline V gene lookup returns CDR1 DFQATT and CDR2 SNEGSKA (reference sequence). This CDR3 reads CSARGGRVSRNEQFF.

The chain combines TRBV5-1 with TRBJ1-4; TCRdb selects TRBD1, and the lack of DNA leaves this call unchecked. The CDR3 has 16 residues. Germline V gene lookup returns CDR1 SGHRS and CDR2 YFSETQ. CDR3 region: CASSGGQGSAGEKLFF.

The V and J genes are TRBV3-1 and TRBJ1-1; the D call from TCRdb, TRBD1, cannot be confirmed without DNA. CDR1 is LGHDT and CDR2 is YNNKEL in the germline V gene (reference sequence). The CDR3 length is 15 residues. CDR3 protein: CASSRTGGFSTEAFF.

The chain is built from TRBV19 and TRBJ1-5. Germline loops: CDR1 LNHDA, CDR2 SQIVND (reference sequence). CDR3 size: 15 residues. The CDR3 is CASSIGRAGNQPQHF.

The J gene is TRBJ2-7, the V gene TRBV12-3 or TRBV12-4; the TCRdb D gene call, TRBD1, has no DNA to confirm it. This CDR3 is built from 15 residues. CDR3 sequence: CASSFQTTGAREQYF.

The chain has TRBV4-3 and TRBJ2-2; TCRdb reports TRBD2, a call that lacks DNA to check it against. The CDR3 loop spans 19 amino acids. Germline lookup yields CDR1 LGHNA and CDR2 YSLEER. CDR3 sequence reads: CASSQDGGLWRDDTGELFF.

The V and J genes are TRBV28 and TRBJ1-1. Germline CDR1 and CDR2: MDHEN and SYDVKM. This CDR3 has 12 residues. CDR3 loop: CASSRARLEAFF.

The V and J genes are TRBV7-2 and TRBJ2-5; the TCRdb call, TRBD1, lacks DNA for checking. This CDR3 has 15 residues. CDR1 and CDR2 from the germline V gene are SGHTA and FQGNSA. This CDR3 is CASSPRTGNWETQYF.

The V and J genes are TRBV12-3 or TRBV12-4 and TRBJ1-2. The length of the CDR3 is 15 residues. CDR3 in amino acids: CASSFRQGAIYGYTF.

This chain links TRBV6-1 with TRBJ1-1; TCRdb lists TRBD1, though no DNA is available to test this call. Germline V gene lookup returns CDR1 MNHNS and CDR2 SASEGT. There are 16 residues in the CDR3. The CDR3 protein is CASSPRTGSVGTEAFF.

The chain is built from TRBV27 and TRBJ1-5; the TCRdb D gene call, TRBD1, has no DNA to confirm it. In germline, CDR1 is MNHEY, CDR2 SMNVEV (reference sequence). This CDR3 spans 16 amino acids. The CDR3 here is CATWAVGTKGNQPQHF.

The chain couples TRBV25-1 to TRBJ1-3. The germline gives CDR1 MGHDK, CDR2 SYGVNS. The CDR3 runs 15 residues. The CDR3 protein is CASSDRSPYGNTIYF.

The chain has TRBV27 and TRBJ2-3; TCRdb's D gene call, TRBD1, goes unchecked for lack of DNA. CDR1 MNHEY and CDR2 SMNVEV come from the germline V gene (reference sequence). The CDR3 is 16 residues long. CDR3 amino acids: CASSSLGGGAGDTQYF.

The rearrangement joins TRBV3-1 to TRBJ2-7. The CDR3 has 14 amino acids. The germline gives CDR1 LGHDT, CDR2 YNNKEL (reference sequence). CDR3 loop: CASSPQAVNHEQYF.

This sequence joins TRBV6-1 and TRBJ1-3; TCRdb returns TRBD1, unconfirmable since there is no DNA. The germline V gene has CDR1 MNHNS and CDR2 SASEGT. The CDR3 consists of 15 residues. This CDR3 is CASSRIRGPGNTIYF.

The chain carries TRBV3-1 and TRBJ2-1; no DNA is available, so the TRBD2 call from TCRdb remains unchecked. Germline CDR1 is LGHDT and CDR2 is YNNKEL (reference sequence). There are 21 residues in the CDR3. The CDR3 spells CASSQVPGGTSGSREYNEQFF.

V is TRBV14 and J is TRBJ2-7; with no DNA, the TCRdb D assignment of TRBD1 cannot be verified. Germline V CDR1 and CDR2: SGHDN, FVKESK. The CDR3 contains 14 residues. CDR3 residues: CASSQNPALYEQYF.

The chain uses TRBV24-1 and TRBJ2-2; checking the TCRdb D call of TRBD1 is not possible without DNA. Germline assignment: CDR1 KGHDR and CDR2 SFDVKD. The length of the CDR3 is 13 residues. The CDR3 region is CAVRGQDTGELFF.

The chain carries TRBV12-3 or TRBV12-4 and TRBJ1-1. The CDR3 totals 13 residues. The CDR3 loop is CASSLEEVTEAFF.

The chain is built from TRBV15 and TRBJ2-5. There are 15 residues in the CDR3. Germline lookup yields CDR1 LNHNV and CDR2 YYDKDF (reference sequence). This CDR3 is CATSRMRQFQETQYF.

This chain joins TRBV29-1 and TRBJ2-1. This CDR3 region has 13 residues. Germline V lookup: CDR1 SQVTM, CDR2 ANQGSEA. CDR3 loop: CSVKMRSYNEQFF.

The chain employs TRBV24-1 and TRBJ2-1; TCRdb's D call, TRBD1, is unchecked because there is no DNA. The CDR3 sequence is 17 residues long. CDR1 KGHDR and CDR2 SFDVKD come from the germline V gene. The CDR3 loop is CATSDKLTGTAIYEQFF.